This TCR beta chain came from a study of human T cells and chemical hapten exposure. Study-level results: After DPC sensitization, TCRs above 1 in 1000 frequency showed no change. Compared to controls, expanded TCRs made significantly more large clusters of similar CDR3s.

The time point denotes: patch test 2, 6 weeks after DPC sensitization. Treatment here: therapeutic diphenylcyclopropenone sensitization with weekly scalp DPC. The CDR3 runs to 13 residues. Trimming shortened V by 5 bases and J by 1 base, and 8 bases separated the two germline ends. Per the germline V gene, CDR1 is SEHNR and CDR2 is FQNEAQ (reference sequence). One entry per CDR3 protein, called by TCRdb with MiXCR from the RACE reads. The table records roughly 380,000 distinct CDR3 sequences, around 6% of them present only once. This clonotype was seen ten or more times. Its target is not known. Here the sequenced sample was whole blood, taken in connection with sensitization to the hapten diphenylcyclopropenone (DPC). The clonotype comes from a young woman with alopecia areata. Some clones in this sample may be carry-over from other donors' samples. This chain uses TRBV7-9 with TRBJ1-1; tentative D call: TRBD1 (6 bases). CDR3 sequence reads: CASSPQGNTEAFF. CDR3 nucleotides: TGTGCCAGCAGCCCACAGGGGAACACTGAAGCTTTCTTT.